The 27 T cell receptor beta chains below were found in one sample sequenced in a study of blood T cell repertoires in COVID-19. The method was immunoSEQ multiplex PCR; TCRdb's version includes in-frame clones alone and lacks a portion of them. The data show 45,000 to 60,000 clones, with 85% to 90% seen just once and roughly 15% held by the top ten. The sequenced sample consisted of peripheral blood. These receptors came from a human donor in a cohort sampled during active COVID-19.

The rearrangement links TRBV12-3 or TRBV12-4 to TRBJ1-1; D perhaps matches TRBD1 (6 bases). With 7 bases removed from V and 4 bases from J, the gap between germline ends came to 13 bases. The CDR3 consists of 13 residues. CDR3: CASTGGAGTEAFF. CDR3 sequence (DNA): TGTGCCAGCACCGGGGGGGCGGGCACTGAAGCTTTCTTT.

The J gene is TRBJ1-5, the V gene TRBV29-1; 8 bases match TRBD1. The CDR3 runs to 13 residues. Germline V lookup: CDR1 SQVTM, CDR2 ANQGSEA. V trimming: 7 bases; J trimming: 4 bases; junction bases outside the gene matches: 6. The CDR3 nucleotides are TGCAGCGCTGGACAGGGACGAAATCAGCCCCAGCATTTT. This gives the protein CSAGQGRNQPQHF.

The V and J genes are TRBV5-1 and TRBJ2-5; TRBD1 might be the D (6 bases). V lost 1 base, J lost 5 bases, and 15 bases lay in between. This CDR3 is built from 15 residues. Germline V gene lookup returns CDR1 SGHRS and CDR2 YFSETQ. Here the CDR3 reads CASSLTTGIGETQYF. The CDR3 DNA reads TGCGCCAGCAGCTTGACCACAGGGATCGGGGAGACCCAGTACTTC.

The V and J genes are TRBV7-9 and TRBJ1-1, with a tentative D call TRBD1 (6 bases). The V end was cut by 3 bases, the J end by 5 bases, with 13 bases between. CDR1 is SEHNR, CDR2 FQNEAQ, per germline (reference sequence). CDR3 length equals 14 residues. The CDR3: CASSFGGAQTEAFF. The CDR3 DNA sequence: TGTGCCAGCAGCTTTGGGGGGGCGCAGACTGAAGCTTTCTTT.

The J gene is TRBJ2-1, the V gene TRBV7-9; 7 positions match TRBD1. CDR1 SEHNR and CDR2 FQNEAQ come from the germline V gene (reference sequence). The CDR3 spans 14 residues. J was trimmed by 5 bases and V by 5 bases; bases with no gene match: 6. CDR3: CASSLQGIHNEQFF. For the CDR3, the DNA is TGTGCCAGCAGCCTACAGGGGATACACAATGAGCAGTTCTTC.

The rearrangement joins TRBV5-1 to TRBJ1-2, with unresolved D. Trimming pared 0 bases from V and 0 bases from J, leaving 6 bases between. CDR1 is SGHRS and CDR2 is YFSETQ in the germline V gene. The CDR3 length is 14 residues. The CDR3 coding sequence is TGCGCCAGCAGCTTGGGCGGCGCTAACTATGGCTACACCTTC. Translating it yields CASSLGGANYGYTF.

The gene calls are TRBV5-4 and TRBJ2-1; 11 bases match TRBD1. This CDR3 is built from 15 residues. Germline V gives CDR1 SGHNT, CDR2 YYREEE (reference sequence). V gave up 4 bases and J gave up 8 bases; unmatched junction bases: 8. The CDR3 protein is CASSGRTGGSDEQFF. The CDR3 bases are TGTGCCAGCAGCGGCCGGACAGGGGGCTCGGATGAGCAGTTCTTC.

V and J are TRBV28 and TRBJ2-7, with 8 positions matching TRBD1. CDR3 length equals 15 residues. Looked up from germline, CDR1 is MDHEN and CDR2 is SYDVKM. J lost 0 bases, V lost 8 bases, and 9 bases had no gene match. CDR3 sequence: CASGSSGGSSYEQYF. CDR3 in DNA: TGTGCCAGCGGAAGTTCAGGGGGCAGCTCCTACGAGCAGTACTTC.

The V and J genes are TRBV3-1 (or the pseudogene TRBV3-2) and TRBJ1-6; 7 bases map to TRBD1. V gave up 1 base and J gave up 7 bases; unmatched junction bases: 4. Per germline, CDR1 LGHDT and CDR2 YNNKEL (reference sequence). This CDR3 has 15 amino acids. This CDR3 is CASSQAMGQNSPLHF. CDR3 coding DNA: TGTGCCAGCAGCCAAGCGATGGGACAGAATTCACCCCTCCACTTT.

The chain is built from TRBV28 and TRBJ1-4; possibly TRBD1 for D (5 bases). Per the germline V gene, CDR1 is MDHEN and CDR2 is SYDVKM. V shed 5 bases and J shed 8 bases, with 15 bases lying between them. The CDR3 consists of 14 residues. CDR3 DNA: TGTGCCAGCAGTGTTGGGGGGGAACGAGAAAAACTGTTTTTT. Its translation: CASSVGGEREKLFF.

V and J are TRBV5-5 and TRBJ1-2; 9 bases match TRBD1. The CDR3 is 16 residues long. Germline-derived CDR1 and CDR2 are SGHKS and YYEKEE (reference sequence). J lost 6 bases, V lost 2 bases, and 11 bases had no gene match. CDR3 residues: CASSLRDREAGDGYTF. DNA for the CDR3: TGTGCCAGCAGCTTACGGGACAGGGAAGCTGGGGATGGCTACACCTTC. The whole variable domain, filled in from reference TRBV5-5 and TRBJ1-2, reads DAGVTQSPTHLIKTRGQQVTLRCSPISGHKSVSWYQQVLGQGPQFIFQYYEKEERGRGNFPDRFSARQFPNYSSELNVNALLLGDSALYLCASSLRDREAGDGYTFGSGTRLTVV.

V usage is TRBV27 and J usage is TRBJ2-1; 13 bases are shared with TRBD2. This CDR3 contains 17 residues. CDR1 is MNHEY, CDR2 SMNVEV, per germline (reference sequence). The V gene end was trimmed by 6 bases and the J gene end by 2 bases; junction bases not matched to a gene: 7. The CDR3 DNA sequence: TGTGCCAGCAGACGCGGACTAGCGGGAGCCGCCTACAATGAGCAGTTCTTC. Residues: CASRRGLAGAAYNEQFF.

The V gene is TRBV5-1, the J gene TRBJ2-5; 7 nucleotides match TRBD2. The CDR3 is 14 residues long. The V gene end was trimmed by 2 bases and the J gene end by 2 bases; junction bases not matched to a gene: 3. Looked up from germline, CDR1 is SGHRS and CDR2 is YFSETQ. The CDR3 loop reads CASSFSGGQETQYF. The DNA for the CDR3 is TGCGCCAGCAGCTTTTCCGGGGGGCAAGAGACCCAGTACTTC.

The chain joins TRBV29-1 to TRBJ2-3; 7 positions agree with TRBD1. The CDR3 has 14 amino acids. The V segment lost 6 bases and the J segment 4 bases; nucleotides outside the gene matches: 10. Germline V gene data show CDR1 as SQVTM and CDR2 as ANQGSEA. In nucleotides, the CDR3 is TGCAGCGTAGCCCCACCGGGACAGTCAGATACGCAGTATTTT. It codes for CSVAPPGQSDTQYF.

The chain couples TRBV19 to TRBJ1-5; the D gene is possibly TRBD1 (5 bases). CDR1 is LNHDA, CDR2 SQIVND, per germline (reference sequence). Trimming took 7 bases from V and 0 from J, leaving 25 bases between them. CDR3 size: 19 residues. CDR3 coding DNA: TGTGCCAGTAAGGAATCGGGCAGGGAGGTTGTGGCTAGCAATCAGCCCCAGCATTTT. It translates to CASKESGREVVASNQPQHF. Full variable domain (missing parts from reference TRBV19 and TRBJ1-5): DGGITQSPKYLFRKEGQNVTLSCEQNLNHDAMYWYRQDPGQGLRLIYYSQIVNDFQKGDIAEGYSVSREKKESFPLTVTSAQKNPTAFYLCASKESGREVVASNQPQHFGDGTRLSIL.

J is TRBJ2-3 and V is TRBV19, with D maybe TRBD2 (5 bases). Trimming stripped 3 bases from V and 0 bases from J, with 7 bases between. Germline CDR1 LNHDA, CDR2 SQIVND (reference sequence). The CDR3 spans 14 residues. For the CDR3, the DNA is TGTGCCAGTAGTATTAGCGTCAGCACAGATACGCAGTATTTT. Its translation: CASSISVSTDTQYF. The full variable domain, in which reference TRBV19 and TRBJ2-3 provide the parts outside the CDR3, is DGGITQSPKYLFRKEGQNVTLSCEQNLNHDAMYWYRQDPGQGLRLIYYSQIVNDFQKGDIAEGYSVSREKKESFPLTVTSAQKNPTAFYLCASSISVSTDTQYFGPGTRLTVL.

J is TRBJ2-6 and V is TRBV18, with 7 positions matching TRBD1. Germline-derived CDR1 and CDR2 are KGHSH and LQKENI. This CDR3 is 17 amino acids long. The junction had 6 bases not matched to a gene; V was cut back by 4 bases and J by 0 bases. The CDR3 sequence is CASSHRDSFSGANVLTF. The CDR3 nucleotides are TGTGCCAGCTCACACCGGGACAGTTTCTCTGGGGCCAACGTCCTGACTTTC.

This clone has a single count. The V call is TRBV6-5, the J call TRBJ2-3; unclear D gene. The CDR3 spans 14 residues. Germline loops: CDR1 MNHEY, CDR2 SVGAGI. V dropped 4 bases and J dropped 3 bases, with 11 bases sitting between them. This CDR3 reads CASSFGLGTDTQYF. CDR3 in DNA: TGTGCCAGCAGTTTTGGGCTTGGGACAGATACGCAGTATTTT.

This clone has only one observation. The V call is TRBV7-8, the J call TRBJ2-1; 8 nucleotides match TRBD2. Germline lookup yields CDR1 SGHVS and CDR2 FQNEAQ. This CDR3 is 20 amino acids long. Trimming removed 5 bases from V and 0 bases from J; junction bases left unmatched: 18. The DNA for the CDR3 is TGTGCCAGCAGCCCAGCGGCTAGCGGGTATGTAGTAGGCTCCTACAATGAGCAGTTCTTC. Amino acid sequence: CASSPAASGYVVGSYNEQFF.

The chain links TRBV2 to TRBJ1-5, with 10 bases identical to TRBD1. The CDR3 is 16 residues long. The junction had 6 bases not matched to a gene; V was cut back by 6 bases and J by 1 base. CDR1 is SNHLY, CDR2 FYNNEI, per germline. CDR3 region: CASRDRDRGSNQPQHF. As DNA, the CDR3 is TGTGCCAGCAGAGACCGGGACAGGGGAAGCAATCAGCCCCAGCATTTT. The variable domain in full, with the rest retrieved from reference TRBV2 and TRBJ1-5, is EPEVTQTPSHQVTQMGQEVILRCVPISNHLYFYWYRQILGQKVEFLVSFYNNEISEKSEIFDDQFSVERPDGSNFTLKIRSTKLEDSAMYFCASRDRDRGSNQPQHFGDGTRLSIL.

V usage is TRBV5-6 and J usage is TRBJ2-7; D is perhaps TRBD1 (6 bases). This CDR3 has 15 amino acids. The germline V gene has CDR1 SGHDT and CDR2 YYEEEE. The V end was cut by 4 bases, the J end by 3 bases, with 17 bases between. Written as DNA, the CDR3 is TGTGCCAGCAGCCGAGGGCAGGGGAATGGCTACGAGCAGTACTTC. Translated, it gives CASSRGQGNGYEQYF.

The chain couples TRBV7-3 to TRBJ2-3; TRBD1 agrees at 10 bases. CDR1 and CDR2 from the germline V gene are SGHTA and FQGTGA. The CDR3 has 16 amino acids. V lost 5 bases and J lost 5; bases outside the gene matches: 10. CDR3 sequence reads: CASSAPGQGRLDTQYF. CDR3 DNA sequence: TGTGCCAGCAGCGCCCCGGGACAGGGGCGATTAGATACGCAGTATTTT.

This sequence joins TRBV7-8 and TRBJ1-3, with D uncertain. The CDR3 spans 15 residues. Looked up from germline, CDR1 is SGHVS and CDR2 is FQNEAQ. V was pared by 5 bases and J by 0 bases, with 11 bases between. This chain's CDR3 is CASSGTLASGNTIYF. CDR3 sequence (DNA): TGTGCCAGCAGCGGCACACTAGCCTCTGGAAACACCATATATTTT.

The chain recombines TRBV30 with TRBJ2-1; 7 bases fit TRBD2. The germline V gene has CDR1 GTSNPN and CDR2 SVGIG (reference sequence). V was clipped by 2 bases and J by 0 bases; unmatched bases: 7. CDR3 size: 16 residues. CDR3 sequence reads: CAWSYGEGSSYNEQFF. Written as DNA, the CDR3 is TGTGCCTGGAGTTATGGGGAGGGGAGCTCCTACAATGAGCAGTTCTTC.

This chain links TRBV6-5 with TRBJ2-7; the D gene is possibly TRBD1 (6 bases). This CDR3 is 13 amino acids long. Germline-derived CDR1 and CDR2 are MNHEY and SVGAGI. The V end lost 0 bases, the J end lost 12 bases, and 15 bases lay between the germline ends. CDR3 protein: CASSYSKDSSGYF. CDR3 nucleotide sequence: TGTGCCAGCAGTTACTCCAAGGACAGCTCCGGGTACTTC.

The gene calls are TRBV5-4 and TRBJ1-1; the D gene is possibly TRBD1 (5 bases). The CDR3 totals 13 residues. V gave up 2 bases and J gave up 1 base, with 6 bases separating them. Per the germline V gene, CDR1 is SGHNT and CDR2 is YYREEE (reference sequence). As DNA, the CDR3 is TGTGCCAGCAGCTTACAGGCGAACACTGAAGCTTTCTTT. Encoded protein: CASSLQANTEAFF.

The rearrangement joins TRBV6-6 to TRBJ1-2; D may be TRBD1 (5 bases). The V and J ends lost 5 bases and 6 bases respectively, with 13 bases between them. There are 13 residues in the CDR3. Germline CDR1 is MNHNY and CDR2 is SVGAGI (reference sequence). The CDR3 reads CASSPRGGDGYTF. The CDR3 DNA follows: TGTGCCAGCAGTCCCCGGGGAGGGGATGGCTACACCTTC.